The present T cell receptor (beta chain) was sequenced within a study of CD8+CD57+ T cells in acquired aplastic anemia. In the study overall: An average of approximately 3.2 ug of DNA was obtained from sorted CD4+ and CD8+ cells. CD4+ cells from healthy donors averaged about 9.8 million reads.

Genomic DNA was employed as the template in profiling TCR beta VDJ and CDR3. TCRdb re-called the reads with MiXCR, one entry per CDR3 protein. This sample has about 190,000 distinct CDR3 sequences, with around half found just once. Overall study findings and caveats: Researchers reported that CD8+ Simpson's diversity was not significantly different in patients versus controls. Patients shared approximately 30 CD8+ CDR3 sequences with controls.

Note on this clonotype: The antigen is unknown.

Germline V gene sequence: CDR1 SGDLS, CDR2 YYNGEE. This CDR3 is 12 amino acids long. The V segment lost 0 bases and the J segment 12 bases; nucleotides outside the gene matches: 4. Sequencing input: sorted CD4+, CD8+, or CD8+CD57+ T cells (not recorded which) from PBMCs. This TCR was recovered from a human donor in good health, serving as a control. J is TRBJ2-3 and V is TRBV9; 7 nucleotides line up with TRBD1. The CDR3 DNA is TGTGCCAGCAGCGTAGTCAGGGGGACCCAGTATTTT. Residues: CASSVVRGTQYF.